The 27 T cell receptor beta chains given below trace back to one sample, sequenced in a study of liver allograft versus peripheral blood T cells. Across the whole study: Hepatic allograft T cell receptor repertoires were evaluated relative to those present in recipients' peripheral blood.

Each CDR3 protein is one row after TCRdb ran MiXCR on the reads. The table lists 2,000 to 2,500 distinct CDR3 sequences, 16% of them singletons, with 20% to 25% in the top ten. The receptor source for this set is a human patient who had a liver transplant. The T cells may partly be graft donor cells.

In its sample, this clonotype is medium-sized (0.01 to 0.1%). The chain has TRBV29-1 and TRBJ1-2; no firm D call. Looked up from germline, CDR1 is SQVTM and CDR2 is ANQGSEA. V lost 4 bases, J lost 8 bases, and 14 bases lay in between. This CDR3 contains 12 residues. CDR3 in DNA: TGCAGCGTTGGACCAGGACCGAAGGGCTACACCTTC. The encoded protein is CSVGPGPKGYTF.

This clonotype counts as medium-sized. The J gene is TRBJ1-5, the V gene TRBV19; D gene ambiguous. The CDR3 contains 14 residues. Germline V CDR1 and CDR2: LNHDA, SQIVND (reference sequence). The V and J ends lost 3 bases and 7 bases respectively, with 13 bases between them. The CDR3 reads CASSIPGPLQPQHF. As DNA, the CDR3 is TGTGCCAGTAGTATCCCGGGCCCCCTCCAGCCCCAGCATTTT.

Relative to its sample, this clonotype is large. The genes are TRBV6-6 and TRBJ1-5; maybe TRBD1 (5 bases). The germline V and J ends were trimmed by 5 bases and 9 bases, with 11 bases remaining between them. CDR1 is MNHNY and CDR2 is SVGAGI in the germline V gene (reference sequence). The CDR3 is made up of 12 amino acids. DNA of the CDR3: TGTGCCAGCAGTCCCCCAGGGAGGCCCCAGCATTTT. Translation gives CASSPPGRPQHF.

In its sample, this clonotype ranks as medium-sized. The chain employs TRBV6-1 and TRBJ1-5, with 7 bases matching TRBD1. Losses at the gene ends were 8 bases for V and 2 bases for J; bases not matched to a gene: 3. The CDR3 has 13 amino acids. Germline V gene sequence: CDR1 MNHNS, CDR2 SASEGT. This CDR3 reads CASADRGNQPQHF. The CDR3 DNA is TGTGCCAGCGCAGACAGGGGCAATCAGCCCCAGCATTTT.

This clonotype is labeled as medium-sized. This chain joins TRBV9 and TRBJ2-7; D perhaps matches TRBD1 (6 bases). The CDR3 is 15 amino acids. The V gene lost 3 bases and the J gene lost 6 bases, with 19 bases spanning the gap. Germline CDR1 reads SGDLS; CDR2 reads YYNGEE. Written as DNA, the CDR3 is TGTGCCAGCAGCGACTCCTACAGGGTAAGCGGCGAGCAGTACTTC. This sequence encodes CASSDSYRVSGEQYF.

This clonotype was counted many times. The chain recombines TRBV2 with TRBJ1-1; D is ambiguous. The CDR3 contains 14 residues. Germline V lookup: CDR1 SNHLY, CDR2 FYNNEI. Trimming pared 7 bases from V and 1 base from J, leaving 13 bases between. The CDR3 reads CASMVRPKNTEAFF. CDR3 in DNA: TGTGCCAGCATGGTAAGGCCTAAGAACACTGAAGCTTTCTTT.

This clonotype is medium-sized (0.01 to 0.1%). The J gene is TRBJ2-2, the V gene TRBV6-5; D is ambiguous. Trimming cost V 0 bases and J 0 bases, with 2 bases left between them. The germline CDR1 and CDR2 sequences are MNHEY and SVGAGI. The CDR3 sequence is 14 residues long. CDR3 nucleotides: TGTGCCAGCAGTTACTCTTCGAACACCGGGGAGCTGTTTTTT. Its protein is CASSYSSNTGELFF.

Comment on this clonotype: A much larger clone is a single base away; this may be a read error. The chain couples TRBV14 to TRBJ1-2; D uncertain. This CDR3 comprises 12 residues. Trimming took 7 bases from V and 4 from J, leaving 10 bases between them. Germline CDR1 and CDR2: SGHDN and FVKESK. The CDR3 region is CASIGASYGYTF. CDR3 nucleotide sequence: TGTGCCAGCATAGGAGCGAGCTATGGCTACACCTTC.

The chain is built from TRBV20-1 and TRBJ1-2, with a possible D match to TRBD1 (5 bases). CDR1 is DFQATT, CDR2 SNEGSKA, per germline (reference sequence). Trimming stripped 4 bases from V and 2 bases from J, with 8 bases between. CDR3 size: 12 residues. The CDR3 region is CSATRDNYGYTF. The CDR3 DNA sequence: TGCAGTGCTACCAGGGACAACTATGGCTACACCTTC.

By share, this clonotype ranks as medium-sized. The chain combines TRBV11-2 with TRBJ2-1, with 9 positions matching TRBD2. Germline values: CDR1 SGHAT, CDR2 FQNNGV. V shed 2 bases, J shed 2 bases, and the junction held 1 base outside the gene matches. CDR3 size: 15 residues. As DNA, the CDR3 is TGTGCCAGCAGCTTACAGCGGGGGGCCTACAATGAGCAGTTCTTC. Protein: CASSLQRGAYNEQFF.

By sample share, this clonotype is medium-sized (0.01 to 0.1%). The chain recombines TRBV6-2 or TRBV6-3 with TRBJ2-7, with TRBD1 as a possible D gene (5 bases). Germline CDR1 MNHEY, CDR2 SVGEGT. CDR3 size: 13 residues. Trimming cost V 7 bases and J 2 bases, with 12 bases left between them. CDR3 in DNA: TGTGCCAGCAAGACTCTAGGGGCCTACGAGCAGTACGTC. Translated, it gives CASKTLGAYEQYV.

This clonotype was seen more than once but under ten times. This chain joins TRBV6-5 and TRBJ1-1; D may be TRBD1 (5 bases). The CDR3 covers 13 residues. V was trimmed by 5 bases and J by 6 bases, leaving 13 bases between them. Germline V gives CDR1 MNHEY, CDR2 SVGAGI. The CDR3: CASSPGSGSEAFF. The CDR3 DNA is TGTGCCAGCAGTCCAGGGTCAGGGTCTGAAGCTTTCTTT.

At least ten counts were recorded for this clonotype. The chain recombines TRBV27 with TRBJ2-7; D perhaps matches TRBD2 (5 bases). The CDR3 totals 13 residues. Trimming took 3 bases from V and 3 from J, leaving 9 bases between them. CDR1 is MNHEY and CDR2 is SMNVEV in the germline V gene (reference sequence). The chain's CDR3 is CASSFGRVYEQYF. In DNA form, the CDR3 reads TGTGCCAGCAGTTTCGGGCGGGTCTACGAGCAGTACTTC.

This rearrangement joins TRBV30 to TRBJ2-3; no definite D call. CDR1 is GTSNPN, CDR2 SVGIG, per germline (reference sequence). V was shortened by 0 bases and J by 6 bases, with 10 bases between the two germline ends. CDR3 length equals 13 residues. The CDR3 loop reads CAWSVTQWDTQYF. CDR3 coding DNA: TGTGCCTGGAGTGTCACTCAATGGGATACGCAGTATTTT.

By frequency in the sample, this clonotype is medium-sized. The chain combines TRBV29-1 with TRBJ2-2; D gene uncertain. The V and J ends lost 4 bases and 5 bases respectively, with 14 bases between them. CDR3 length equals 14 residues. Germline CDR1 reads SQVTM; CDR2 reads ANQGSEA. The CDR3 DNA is TGCAGCGTTGTATGGCTAGATGGGACCGGGGAGCTGTTTTTT. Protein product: CSVVWLDGTGELFF.

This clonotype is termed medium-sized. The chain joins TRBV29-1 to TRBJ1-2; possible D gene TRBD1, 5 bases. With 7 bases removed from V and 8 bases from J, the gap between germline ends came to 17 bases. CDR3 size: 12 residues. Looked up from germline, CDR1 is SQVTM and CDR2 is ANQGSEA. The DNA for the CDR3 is TGCAGCGCCCCATTGATGGGGGTAGGCTACACCTTC. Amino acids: CSAPLMGVGYTF.

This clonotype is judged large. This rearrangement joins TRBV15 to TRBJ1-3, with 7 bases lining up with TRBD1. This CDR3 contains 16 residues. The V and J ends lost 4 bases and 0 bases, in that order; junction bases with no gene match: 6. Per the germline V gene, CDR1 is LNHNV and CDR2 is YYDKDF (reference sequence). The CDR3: CATSTERDSSGNTIYF. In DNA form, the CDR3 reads TGTGCCACCAGCACGGAAAGGGACAGCTCTGGAAACACCATATATTTT.

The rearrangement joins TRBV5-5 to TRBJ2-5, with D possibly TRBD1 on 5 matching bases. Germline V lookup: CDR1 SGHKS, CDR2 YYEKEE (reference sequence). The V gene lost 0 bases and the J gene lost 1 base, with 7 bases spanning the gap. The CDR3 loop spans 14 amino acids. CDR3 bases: TGTGCCAGCAGCTTGGGACAGCTCCAAGAGACCCAGTACTTC. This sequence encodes CASSLGQLQETQYF.

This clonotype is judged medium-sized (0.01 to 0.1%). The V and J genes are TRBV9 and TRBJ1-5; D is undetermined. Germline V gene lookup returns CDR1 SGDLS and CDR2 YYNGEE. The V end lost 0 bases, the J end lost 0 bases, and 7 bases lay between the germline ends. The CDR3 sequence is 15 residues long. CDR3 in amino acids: CASSVGSGSNQPQHF. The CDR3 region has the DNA TGTGCCAGCAGCGTAGGATCGGGTAGCAATCAGCCCCAGCATTTT.

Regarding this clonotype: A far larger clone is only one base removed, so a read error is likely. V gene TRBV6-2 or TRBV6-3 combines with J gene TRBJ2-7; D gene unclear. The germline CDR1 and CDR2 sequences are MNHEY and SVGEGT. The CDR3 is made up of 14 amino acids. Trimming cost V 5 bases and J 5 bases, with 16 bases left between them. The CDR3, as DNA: TGTGCCAGCAGTGAGAAGAGGTTAAGTGACGAGCAGTACTTC. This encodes CASSEKRLSDEQYF.

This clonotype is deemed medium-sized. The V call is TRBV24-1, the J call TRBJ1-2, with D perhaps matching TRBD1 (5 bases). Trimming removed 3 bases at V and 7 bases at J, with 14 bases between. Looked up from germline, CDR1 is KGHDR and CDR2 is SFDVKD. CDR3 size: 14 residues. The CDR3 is CATSDLRVSRGYTF. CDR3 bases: TGTGCCACCAGTGATCTCAGGGTTAGCCGTGGCTACACCTTC.

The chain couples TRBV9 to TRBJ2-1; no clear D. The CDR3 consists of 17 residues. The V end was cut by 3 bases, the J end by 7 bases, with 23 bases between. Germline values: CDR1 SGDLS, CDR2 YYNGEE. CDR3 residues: CASSERPGPNPSNEQFF. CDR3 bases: TGTGCCAGCAGCGAAAGACCGGGTCCCAACCCTTCGAATGAGCAGTTCTTC.

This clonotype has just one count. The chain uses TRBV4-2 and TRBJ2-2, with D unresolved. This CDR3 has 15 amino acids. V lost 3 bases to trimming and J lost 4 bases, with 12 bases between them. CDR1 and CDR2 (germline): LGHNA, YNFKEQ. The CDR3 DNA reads TGTGCCAGCAGCCAGAGGACGGAAGCCACCGGGGAGCTGTTTTTT. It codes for CASSQRTEATGELFF.

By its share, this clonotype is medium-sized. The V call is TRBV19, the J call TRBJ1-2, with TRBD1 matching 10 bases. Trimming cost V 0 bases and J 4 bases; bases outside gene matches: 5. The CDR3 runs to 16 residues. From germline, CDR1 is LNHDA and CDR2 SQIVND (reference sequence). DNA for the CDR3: TGTGCCAGTAGTATAGATCGGACAGGGGGAGGCTATGGCTACACCTTC. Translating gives CASSIDRTGGGYGYTF.

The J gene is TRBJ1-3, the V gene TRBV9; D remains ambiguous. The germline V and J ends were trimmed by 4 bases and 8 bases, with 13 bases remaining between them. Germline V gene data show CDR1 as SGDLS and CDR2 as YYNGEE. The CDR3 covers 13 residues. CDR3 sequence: CASSPGLMDTIYF. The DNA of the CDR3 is TGTGCCAGCAGCCCAGGATTAATGGACACCATATATTTT.

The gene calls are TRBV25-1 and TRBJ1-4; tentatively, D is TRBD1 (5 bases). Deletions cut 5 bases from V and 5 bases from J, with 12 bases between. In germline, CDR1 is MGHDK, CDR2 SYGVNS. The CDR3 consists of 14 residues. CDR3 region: CASSPGGWNEKLFF. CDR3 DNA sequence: TGTGCCAGCAGTCCGGGGGGTTGGAATGAAAAACTGTTTTTT.

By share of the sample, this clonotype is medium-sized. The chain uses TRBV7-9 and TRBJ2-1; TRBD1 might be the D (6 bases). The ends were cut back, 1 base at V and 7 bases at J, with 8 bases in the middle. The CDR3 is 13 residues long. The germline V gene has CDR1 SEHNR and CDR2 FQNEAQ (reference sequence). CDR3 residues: CASSLGTANEQFF. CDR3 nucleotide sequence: TGTGCCAGCAGCTTAGGGACAGCGAATGAGCAGTTCTTC.